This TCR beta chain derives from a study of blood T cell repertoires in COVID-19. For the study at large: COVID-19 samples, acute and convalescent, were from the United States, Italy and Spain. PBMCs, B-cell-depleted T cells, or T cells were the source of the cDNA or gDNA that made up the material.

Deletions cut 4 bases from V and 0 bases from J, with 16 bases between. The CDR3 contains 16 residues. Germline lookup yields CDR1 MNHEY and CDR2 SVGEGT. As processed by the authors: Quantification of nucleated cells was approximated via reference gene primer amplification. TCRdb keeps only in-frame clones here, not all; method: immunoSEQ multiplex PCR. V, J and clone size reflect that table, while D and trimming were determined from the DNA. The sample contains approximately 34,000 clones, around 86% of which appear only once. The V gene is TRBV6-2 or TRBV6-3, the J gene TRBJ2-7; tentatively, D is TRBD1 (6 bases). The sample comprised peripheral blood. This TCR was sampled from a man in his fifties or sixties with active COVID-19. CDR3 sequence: CASSSTRDTGSYEQYF. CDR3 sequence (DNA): TGTGCCAGCAGTTCCACCCGGGACACAGGCTCCTACGAGCAGTACTTC.